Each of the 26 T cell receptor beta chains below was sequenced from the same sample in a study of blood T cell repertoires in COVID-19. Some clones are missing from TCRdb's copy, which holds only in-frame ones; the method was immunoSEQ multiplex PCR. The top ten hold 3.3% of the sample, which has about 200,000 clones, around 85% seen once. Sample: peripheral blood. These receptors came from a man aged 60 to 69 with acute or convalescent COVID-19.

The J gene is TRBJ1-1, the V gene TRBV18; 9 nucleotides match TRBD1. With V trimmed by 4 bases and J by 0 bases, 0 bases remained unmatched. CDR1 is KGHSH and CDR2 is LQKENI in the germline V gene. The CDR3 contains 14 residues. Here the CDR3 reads CASSRDRVNTEAFF. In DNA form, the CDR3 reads TGTGCCAGCTCACGGGACAGGGTGAACACTGAAGCTTTCTTT.

The CDR3 bases are TGTGCCAGCAGTTCCCACCTAATTAACACTGAAGCTTTCTTT. As protein: CASSSHLINTEAFF. V usage is TRBV6-5 and J usage is TRBJ1-1; D gene unclear. This CDR3 has 14 residues. From germline, CDR1 is MNHEY and CDR2 SVGAGI. With 4 bases removed from V and 2 bases from J, the gap between germline ends came to 11 bases.

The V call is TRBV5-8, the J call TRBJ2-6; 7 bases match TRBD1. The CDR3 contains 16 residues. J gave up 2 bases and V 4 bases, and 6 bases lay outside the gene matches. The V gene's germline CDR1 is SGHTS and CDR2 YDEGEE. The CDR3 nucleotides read TGTGCCAGCAGCGGAAGAGACAGGGCTGGGGCCAACGTCCTGACTTTC. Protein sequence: CASSGRDRAGANVLTF.

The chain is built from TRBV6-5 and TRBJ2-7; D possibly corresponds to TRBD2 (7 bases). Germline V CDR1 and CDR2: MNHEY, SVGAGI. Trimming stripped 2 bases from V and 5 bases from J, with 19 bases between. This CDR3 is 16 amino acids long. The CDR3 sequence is CASSYLRGGTRDEQYF. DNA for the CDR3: TGTGCCAGCAGTTACCTGAGGGGGGGGACCAGGGACGAGCAGTACTTC.

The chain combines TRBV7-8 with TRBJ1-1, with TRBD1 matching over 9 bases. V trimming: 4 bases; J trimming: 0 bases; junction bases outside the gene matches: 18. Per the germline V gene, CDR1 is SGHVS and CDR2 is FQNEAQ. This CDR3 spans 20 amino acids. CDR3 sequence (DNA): TGTGCCAGCAGCTCGTACCCAGCGCATGACAGGGGGGGTATGAACACTGAAGCTTTCTTT. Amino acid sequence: CASSSYPAHDRGGMNTEAFF. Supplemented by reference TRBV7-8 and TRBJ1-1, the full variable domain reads GAGVSQSPRYKVAKRGQDVALRCDPISGHVSLFWYQQALGQGPEFLTYFQNEAQLDKSGLPSDRFFAERPEGSVSTLKIQRTQQEDSAVYLCASSSYPAHDRGGMNTEAFFGQGTRLTVV.

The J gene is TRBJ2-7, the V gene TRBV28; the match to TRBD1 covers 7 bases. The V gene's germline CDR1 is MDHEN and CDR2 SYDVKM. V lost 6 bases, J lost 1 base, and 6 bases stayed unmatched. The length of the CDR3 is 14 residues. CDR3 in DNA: TGTGCCAGCAGCCAGACAGGGCGATCCTACGAGCAGTACTTC. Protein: CASSQTGRSYEQYF.

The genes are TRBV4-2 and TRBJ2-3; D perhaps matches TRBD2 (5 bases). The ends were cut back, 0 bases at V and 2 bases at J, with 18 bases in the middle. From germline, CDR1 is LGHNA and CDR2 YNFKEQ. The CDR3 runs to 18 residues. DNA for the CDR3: TGTGCCAGCAGCCAAGATCTTCTATCAGCGGAGCTCACAGATACGCAGTATTTT. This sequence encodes CASSQDLLSAELTDTQYF.

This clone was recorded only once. The CDR3 coding sequence is TGTGCCAGCAGTTACTCGAGGTCTGGAAACACCATATATTTT. This encodes CASSYSRSGNTIYF. The chain links TRBV6-5 to TRBJ1-3; D not resolved. This CDR3 is built from 14 residues. CDR1 is MNHEY and CDR2 is SVGAGI in the germline V gene. Trimming pared 0 bases from V and 1 base from J, leaving 4 bases between.

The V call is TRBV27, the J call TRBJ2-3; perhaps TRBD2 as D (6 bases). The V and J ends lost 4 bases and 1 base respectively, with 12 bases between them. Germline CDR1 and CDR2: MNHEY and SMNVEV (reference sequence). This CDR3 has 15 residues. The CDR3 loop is CASSSGTLRTDTQYF. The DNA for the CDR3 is TGTGCCAGCAGTTCCGGGACTCTCCGCACAGATACGCAGTATTTT.

The CDR3 sequence is CASSFILGGSYEQYF. The CDR3 DNA reads as TGTGCCAGCAGTTTTATTTTAGGGGGCTCCTACGAGCAGTACTTC. The V gene is TRBV28, the J gene TRBJ2-7; maybe TRBD1 (6 bases). V lost 3 bases, J lost 0 bases, and 12 bases lay in between. Germline CDR1 MDHEN, CDR2 SYDVKM. CDR3 length: 15 residues.

The CDR3 loop is CASSVEQGTVYEQYF. The CDR3 DNA is TGTGCCAGCAGCGTAGAACAGGGAACTGTCTACGAGCAGTACTTC. The chain joins TRBV9 to TRBJ2-7; possibly TRBD1 for D (6 bases). CDR3 length equals 15 residues. CDR1 SGDLS and CDR2 YYNGEE come from the germline V gene. V was trimmed by 0 bases and J by 3 bases, leaving 13 bases between them.

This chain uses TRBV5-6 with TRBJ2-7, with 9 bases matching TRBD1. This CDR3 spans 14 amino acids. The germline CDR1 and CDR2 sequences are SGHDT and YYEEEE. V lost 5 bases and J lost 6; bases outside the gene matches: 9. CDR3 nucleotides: TGTGCCAGCAGTTTCGGGACAGGGAGGGGCGAGCAGTACTTC. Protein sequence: CASSFGTGRGEQYF.

CDR3: CASSPPGTPSYNEQFF. CDR3 bases: TGTGCCAGCAGCCCCCCCGGGACACCCTCCTACAATGAGCAGTTCTTC. This rearrangement joins TRBV28 to TRBJ2-1; the D gene is possibly TRBD1 (6 bases). The CDR3 is 16 amino acids. Trimming left V 6 bases short and J 0 bases short, with 15 bases between. Germline CDR1 MDHEN, CDR2 SYDVKM.

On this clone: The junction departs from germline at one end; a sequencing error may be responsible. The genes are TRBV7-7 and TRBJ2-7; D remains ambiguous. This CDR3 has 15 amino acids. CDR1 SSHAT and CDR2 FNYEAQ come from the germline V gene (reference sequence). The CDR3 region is CASSLERHPSYEQYF. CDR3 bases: TGTGCTAGCAGCTTAGAGAGGCACCCCTCCTACGAGCAGTACTTC.

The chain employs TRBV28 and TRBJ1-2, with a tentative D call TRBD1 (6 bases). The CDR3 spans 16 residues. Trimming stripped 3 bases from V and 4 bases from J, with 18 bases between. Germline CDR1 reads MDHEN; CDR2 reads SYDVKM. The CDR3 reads CASSLPGAAGSYGYTF. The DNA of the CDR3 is TGTGCCAGCAGTTTGCCAGGGGCCGCCGGTAGCTATGGCTACACCTTC.

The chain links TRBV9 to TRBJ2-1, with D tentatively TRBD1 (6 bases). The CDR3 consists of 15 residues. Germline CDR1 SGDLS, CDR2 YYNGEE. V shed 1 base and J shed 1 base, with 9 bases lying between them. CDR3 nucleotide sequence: TGTGCCAGCAGCGTAAAAGGGGGTTCCTACAATGAGCAGTTCTTC. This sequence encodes CASSVKGGSYNEQFF.

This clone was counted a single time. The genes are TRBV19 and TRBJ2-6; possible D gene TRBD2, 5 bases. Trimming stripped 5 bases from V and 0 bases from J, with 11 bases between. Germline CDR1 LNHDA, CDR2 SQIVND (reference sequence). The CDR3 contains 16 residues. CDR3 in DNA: TGTGCCAGTAGTCTAGGACTGAGCTCTGGGGCCAACGTCCTGACTTTC. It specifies CASSLGLSSGANVLTF.

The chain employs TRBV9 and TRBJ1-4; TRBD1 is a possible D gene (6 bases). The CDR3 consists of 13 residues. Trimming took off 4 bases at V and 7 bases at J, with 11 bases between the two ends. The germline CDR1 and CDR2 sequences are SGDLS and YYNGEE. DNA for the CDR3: TGTGCCAGCAGCCCACAGGGTAGTGAAAAACTGTTTTTT. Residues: CASSPQGSEKLFF.

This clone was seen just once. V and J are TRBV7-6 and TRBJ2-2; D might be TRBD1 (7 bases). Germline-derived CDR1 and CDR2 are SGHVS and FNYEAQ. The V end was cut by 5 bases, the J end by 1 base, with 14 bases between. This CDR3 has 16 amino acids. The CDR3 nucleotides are TGTGCCAGCAGCCCCGGGCAGGGGGGGAACACCGGGGAGCTGTTTTTT. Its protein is CASSPGQGGNTGELFF.

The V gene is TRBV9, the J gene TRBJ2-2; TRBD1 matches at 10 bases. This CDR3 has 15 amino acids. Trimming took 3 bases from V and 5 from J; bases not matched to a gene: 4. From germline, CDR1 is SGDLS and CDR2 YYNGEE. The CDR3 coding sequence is TGTGCCAGCAGCGGCCGGGACAGGGGAACCGGGGAGCTGTTTTTT. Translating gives CASSGRDRGTGELFF.

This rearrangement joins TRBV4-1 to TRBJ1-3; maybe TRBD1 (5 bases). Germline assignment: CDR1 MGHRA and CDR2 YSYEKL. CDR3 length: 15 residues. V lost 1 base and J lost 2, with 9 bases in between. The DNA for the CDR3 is TGCGCCAGCAGCCAAGGCCGGGGGACTGGAAACACCATATATTTT. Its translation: CASSQGRGTGNTIYF.

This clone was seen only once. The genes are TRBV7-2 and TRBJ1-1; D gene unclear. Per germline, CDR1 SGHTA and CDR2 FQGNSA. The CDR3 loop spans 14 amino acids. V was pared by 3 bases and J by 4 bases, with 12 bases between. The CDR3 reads CASSLLFGGTEAFF. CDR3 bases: TGTGCCAGCAGCTTGTTATTTGGAGGCACTGAAGCTTTCTTT.

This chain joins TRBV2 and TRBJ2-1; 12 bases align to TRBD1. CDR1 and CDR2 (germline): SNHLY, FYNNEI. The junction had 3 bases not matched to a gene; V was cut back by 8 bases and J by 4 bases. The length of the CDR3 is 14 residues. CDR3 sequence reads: CASGDRGPYNEQFF. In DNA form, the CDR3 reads TGTGCCAGCGGGGACAGGGGGCCGTACAATGAGCAGTTCTTC.

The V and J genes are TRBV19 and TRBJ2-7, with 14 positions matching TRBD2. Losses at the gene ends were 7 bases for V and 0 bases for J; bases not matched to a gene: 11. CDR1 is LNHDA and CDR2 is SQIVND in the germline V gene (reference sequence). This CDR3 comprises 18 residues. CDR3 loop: CASTPGGTSGSRSYEQYF. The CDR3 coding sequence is TGTGCCAGTACCCCTGGAGGGACTAGCGGGAGCCGCTCCTACGAGCAGTACTTC.

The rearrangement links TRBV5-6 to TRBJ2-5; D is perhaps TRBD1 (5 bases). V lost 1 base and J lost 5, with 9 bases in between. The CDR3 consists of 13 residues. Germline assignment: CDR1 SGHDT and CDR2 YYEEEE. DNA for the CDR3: TGTGCCAGCAGCTTGAGCAGGGATGAGACCCAGTACTTC. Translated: CASSLSRDETQYF.

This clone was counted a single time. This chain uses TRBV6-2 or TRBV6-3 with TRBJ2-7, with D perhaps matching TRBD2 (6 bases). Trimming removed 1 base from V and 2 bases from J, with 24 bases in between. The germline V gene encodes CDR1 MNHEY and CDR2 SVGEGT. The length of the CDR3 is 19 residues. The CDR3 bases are TGTGCCAGCAGTTACTACTCGGGACTGGTTGGATCCAGCCCCTACGAGCAGTACTTC. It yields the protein CASSYYSGLVGSSPYEQYF.